This TCR beta chain was sequenced in a study of CD8 T cells in ankylosing spondylitis. Whole-study results and caveats: Characteristic, it appeared, of ankylosing spondylitis blood was a TCR beta motif of eight or nine highly homologous variants.

This clonotype was detected a few times. The antigen is undetermined. V lost 0 bases and J 4 bases, leaving 13 bases between the germline ends. Per the germline V gene, CDR1 is SGHRS and CDR2 is YFSETQ. This CDR3 has 16 amino acids. TCRdb re-derived calls from the 5' RACE reads in MiXCR, one entry per CDR3 protein. The sample carries 350,000 or so distinct CDR3 sequences, approximately 8.2% recorded once. This clonotype originated in a male donor with ankylosing spondylitis. Sequenced: blood, either unsorted or a sorted T cell fraction (not recorded which). The chain combines TRBV5-1 with TRBJ2-2; D possibly corresponds to TRBD1 (6 bases). The CDR3 loop is CASSLVGQSRTGELFF. CDR3 nucleotides: TGCGCCAGCAGCTTGGTGGGACAAAGCCGCACCGGGGAGCTGTTTTTT.